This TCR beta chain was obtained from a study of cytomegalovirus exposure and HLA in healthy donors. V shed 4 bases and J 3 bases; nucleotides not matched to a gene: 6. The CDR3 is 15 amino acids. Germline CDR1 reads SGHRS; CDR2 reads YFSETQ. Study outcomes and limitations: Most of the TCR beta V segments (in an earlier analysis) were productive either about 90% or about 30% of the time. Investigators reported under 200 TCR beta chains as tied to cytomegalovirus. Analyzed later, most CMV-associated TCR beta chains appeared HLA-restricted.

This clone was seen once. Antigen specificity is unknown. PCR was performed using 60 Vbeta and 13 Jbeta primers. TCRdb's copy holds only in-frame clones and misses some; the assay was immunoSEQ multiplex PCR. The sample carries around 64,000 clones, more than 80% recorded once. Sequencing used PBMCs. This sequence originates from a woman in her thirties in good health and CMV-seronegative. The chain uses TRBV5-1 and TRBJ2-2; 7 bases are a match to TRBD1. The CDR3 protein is CASSPQRGHTGELFF. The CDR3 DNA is TGCGCCAGCAGCCCCCAGAGGGGGCACACCGGGGAGCTGTTTTTT.